This T cell receptor beta chain was sequenced during a study of identical twins (dated by TCRdb to 2016 to 2017). Concerning the study at large: The study deep-sequenced TCR alpha and beta repertoires from monozygotic twins, unrelated adults of various ages and cord blood to test whether fetal clonotypes persist. Replicate twin experiments were performed at different times using different library preparation protocols to rule out contamination. Findings and caveats that apply to the study as a whole: Zero-insertion analyses could be partly confounded by invariant T cells such as MAIT and iNKT, though diverse VJ usage argued against such confounding for most clonotypes. Conclusions relied on cross-sectional statistical analysis, since the same donors could not be followed over many years. Out-of-frame TCR alpha sharing in monozygotic twins was systematically underestimated by recombination models, whereas sharing between unrelated individuals was in agreement with the recombination models. A weaker excess of twin sharing was found in beta out-of-frame sequences because the signal-to-noise ratio was lowered by fewer shared sequences. Compared with coincidental sharing between unrelated individuals, an excess of low generation-probability sequences was observed among out-of-frame TCR alpha sequences shared between twins. Abundant cord blood beta clonotypes carried fewer insertions; young adult naive repertoires showed a weaker similar trend, while memory repertoires showed none.

This clonotype was detected only a few times. Its antigen remains undetermined. Nothing much larger sits one base from this clone, and base qualities are not available. The library was made by 5' RACE. Sequencing was performed on an Illumina HiSeq 2000. A universal primer binding site was added through template switching, and the final cDNA carried a unique molecular identifier so that TCR cDNA molecules could be counted accurately. Specific primers in the conserved constant-segment region were used to synthesize first-strand cDNA for TCR alpha and beta chains. To control for contamination, every cDNA library was double barcoded, receiving both a SMART-Mk sample barcode and Illumina barcodes. TruSeq adapter sequences along with Illumina sample barcodes were introduced in two successive PCR steps. Sequencing of the TCR alpha and beta cDNA libraries was done on the Illumina HiSeq platform using custom primers. Under the source paper's analysis protocol: Unique molecular identifiers were extracted from raw reads with MiGEC, and CDR3 positions were determined with MiXCR. For each individual, recombination models were inferred using an EM algorithm with the repgenHMM and IGoR tools. Shared clonotypes were analyzed with the tcR package in R, and sharing was normalized by the product of cloneset sizes. To study raw recombination without the effects of thymic and clonal selection, out-of-frame nonproductive sequences were analyzed. TCRdb trimmed public reads at Q25 via fastp, called clones via MiXCR and kept in-frame beta chains. Each CDR3 protein appears once, grouped with its most common genes and DNA. The V and J calls were determined by TCRdb, not by the authors. For this sample there are 750,000 to 950,000 distinct CDR3 sequences; 12% appear just once. Of the sample, roughly 1.6% is held by the ten largest clones.

CDR1 and CDR2, per the germline V gene, are SGDLS and YYNGEE. Trimming accounts for 2 bases at V and 8 bases at J, while the number of junction bases matched to no gene is 3. The CDR3 runs 13 residues from the cysteine to the phenylalanine. The sequence is cut down to CDR3 DNA, 39 bases in frame from base 1. Every donor in the study was a healthy Caucasian. The twin cohort comprised three pairs of female monozygotic twins, all aged about 18 to 29 years. RNA for TCR libraries was isolated from peripheral blood mononuclear cells. This sample also belongs to another study, concerning yellow fever vaccine responses in identical twins. Reported in the second study: The T cell response to vaccination in identical twins was reported by the authors to appear partly convergent and partly personalized. Focusing on identical twins, the study followed the T cell clones that responded to the vaccine, and did so with precision.

Sequenced input: PBMCs. Recombination connected TRBV9 to TRBJ2-1, with 8 bases aligning to TRBD2. The TCR originated in a woman aged 18 to 35 in good health. At the DNA level, the sequence is TGTGCCAGCAGCGTGACTAGCGCGCATGAGCAGTTCTTC. It encodes CASSVTSAHEQFF. Supplemented by the reference TRBV9 and TRBJ2-1 proteins around the CDR3, the complete variable domain is DSGVTQTPKHLITATGQRVTLRCSPRSGDLSVYWYQQSLDQGLQFLIQYYNGEERAKGNILERFSAQQFPDLHSELNLSSLELGDSALYFCASSVTSAHEQFFGPGTRLTVL.